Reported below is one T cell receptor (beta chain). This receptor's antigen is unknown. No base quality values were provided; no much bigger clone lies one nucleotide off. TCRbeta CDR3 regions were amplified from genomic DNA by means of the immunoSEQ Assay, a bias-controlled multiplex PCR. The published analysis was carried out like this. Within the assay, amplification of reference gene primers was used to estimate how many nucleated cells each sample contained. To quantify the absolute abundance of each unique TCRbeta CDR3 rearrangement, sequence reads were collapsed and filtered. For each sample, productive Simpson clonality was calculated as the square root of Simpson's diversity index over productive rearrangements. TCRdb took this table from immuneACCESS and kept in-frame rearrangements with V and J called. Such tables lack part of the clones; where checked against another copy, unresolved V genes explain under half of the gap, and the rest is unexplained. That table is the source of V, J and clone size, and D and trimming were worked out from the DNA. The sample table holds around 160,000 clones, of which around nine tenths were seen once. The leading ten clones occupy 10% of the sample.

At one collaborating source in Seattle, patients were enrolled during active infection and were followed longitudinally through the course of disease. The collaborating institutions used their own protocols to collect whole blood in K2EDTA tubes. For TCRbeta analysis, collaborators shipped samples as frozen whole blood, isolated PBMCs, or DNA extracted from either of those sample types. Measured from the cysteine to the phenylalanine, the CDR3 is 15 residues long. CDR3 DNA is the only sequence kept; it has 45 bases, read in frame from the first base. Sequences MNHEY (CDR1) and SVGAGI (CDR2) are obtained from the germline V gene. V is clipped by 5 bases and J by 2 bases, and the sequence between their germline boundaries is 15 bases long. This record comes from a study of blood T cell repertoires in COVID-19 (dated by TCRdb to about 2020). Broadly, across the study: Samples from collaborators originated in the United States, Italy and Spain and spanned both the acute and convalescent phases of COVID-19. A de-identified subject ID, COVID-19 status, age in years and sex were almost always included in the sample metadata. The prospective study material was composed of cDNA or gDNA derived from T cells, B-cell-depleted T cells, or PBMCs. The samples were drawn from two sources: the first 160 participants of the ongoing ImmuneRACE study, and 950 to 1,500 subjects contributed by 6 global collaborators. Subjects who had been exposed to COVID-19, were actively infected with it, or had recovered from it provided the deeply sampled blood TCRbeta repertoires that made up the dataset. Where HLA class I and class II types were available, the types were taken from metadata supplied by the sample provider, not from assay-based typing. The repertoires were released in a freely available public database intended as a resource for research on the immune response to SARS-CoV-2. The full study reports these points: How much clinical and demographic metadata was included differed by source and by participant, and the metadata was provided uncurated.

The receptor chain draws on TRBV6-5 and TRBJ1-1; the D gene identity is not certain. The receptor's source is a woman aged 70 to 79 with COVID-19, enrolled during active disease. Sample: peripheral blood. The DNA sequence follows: TGTGCCAGCAGTACTATCGGTGTGGCAAACACTGAAGCTTTCTTT. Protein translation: CASSTIGVANTEAFF.